These T cell receptor beta chains were read from a single sample in a study of blood T cell repertoires in COVID-19. Method: immunoSEQ multiplex PCR; TCRdb's copy keeps in-frame clones and lacks some. The sample has more than 250,000 clones, about 90% seen once. The specimen sequenced was peripheral blood. These receptors were taken from a woman in her thirties who had recovered from COVID-19. The CDR3 runs from the conserved cysteine through the conserved F or W. Each record gives: J gene, D gene, V gene, clone size, CDR3 protein, CDR3 DNA. A D gene is named only where the DNA matches it firmly. A clone size is listed for some rows: how often the clone was seen (once, few, many), or a class if it is expanded.

j_gene: TRBJ2-7; d_gene: NA; v_gene: TRBV30; abundance: once; CDR3aa: CAWGDSSYEQYF; CDR3nt: TGTGCCTGGGGAGACAGCTCCTACGAGCAGTACTTC
j_gene: TRBJ1-5; d_gene: NA; v_gene: TRBV2; abundance: NA; CDR3aa: CASSGYRVQQPQHF; CDR3nt: TGTGCCAGCAGTGGATACAGGGTACAGCAGCCCCAGCATTTT
j_gene: TRBJ2-5; d_gene: NA; v_gene: TRBV7-2; abundance: NA; CDR3aa: CANSLVYPSGETQYF; CDR3nt: TGTGCCAACAGCTTAGTCTATCCATCGGGAGAGACCCAGTACTTC
j_gene: TRBJ2-1; d_gene: NA; v_gene: TRBV28; abundance: NA; CDR3aa: CASSSQQDRDNEQFF; CDR3nt: TGTGCCAGCAGTTCCCAACAAGACAGAGACAATGAGCAGTTCTTC
j_gene: TRBJ2-5; d_gene: TRBD1; v_gene: TRBV28; abundance: once; CDR3aa: CASSATGGAFETQYF; CDR3nt: TGTGCCAGCAGTGCAACAGGGGGCGCGTTTGAGACCCAGTACTTC
j_gene: TRBJ2-1; d_gene: TRBD2; v_gene: TRBV19; abundance: NA; CDR3aa: CASSMGTSGSDEQFF; CDR3nt: TGTGCCAGTAGTATGGGGACTAGCGGGAGTGATGAGCAGTTCTTC
j_gene: TRBJ1-1; d_gene: NA; v_gene: TRBV2; abundance: few; CDR3aa: CASSGSRGGTEAFF; CDR3nt: TGTGCCAGCAGTGGGAGTCGGGGAGGCACTGAAGCTTTCTTT
j_gene: TRBJ1-1; d_gene: NA; v_gene: TRBV28; abundance: NA; CDR3aa: CASAGANTEAFF; CDR3nt: TGTGCCAGCGCAGGGGCGAACACTGAAGCTTTCTTT
j_gene: TRBJ1-2; d_gene: NA; v_gene: TRBV27; abundance: NA; CDR3aa: CASSLSPGNYGYTF; CDR3nt: TGTGCCAGCAGTTTATCTCCAGGAAACTATGGCTACACCTTC
j_gene: TRBJ1-2; d_gene: TRBD1; v_gene: TRBV7-3; abundance: NA; CDR3aa: CASSSTGGAGGYTF; CDR3nt: TGTGCCAGCAGCTCGACAGGGGGCGCGGGTGGCTACACCTTC
j_gene: TRBJ2-6; d_gene: NA; v_gene: TRBV13; abundance: NA; CDR3aa: CASSRGANVLTF; CDR3nt: TGTGCCAGCAGTCGGGGGGCCAACGTCCTGACTTTC
j_gene: TRBJ2-1; d_gene: TRBD2; v_gene: TRBV27; abundance: NA; CDR3aa: CASSILAAENEQFF; CDR3nt: TGTGCCAGCAGTATACTAGCGGCAGAGAATGAGCAGTTCTTC
j_gene: TRBJ2-7; d_gene: NA; v_gene: TRBV6-1; abundance: NA; CDR3aa: CASSERETTRSNSLYEQYF; CDR3nt: TGTGCCAGCAGTGAAAGAGAGACTACTCGCTCAAACTCCCTCTACGAGCAGTACTTC
j_gene: TRBJ2-7; d_gene: TRBD1; v_gene: TRBV6-2/TRBV6-3; abundance: NA; CDR3aa: CASSWGQEISYEQYF; CDR3nt: TGTGCCAGCAGTTGGGGACAGGAAATTTCCTACGAGCAGTACTTC
j_gene: TRBJ2-2; d_gene: TRBD2; v_gene: TRBV11-3; abundance: NA; CDR3aa: CASSRTSEGTGELFF; CDR3nt: TGTGCCAGCAGCCGGACTAGCGAGGGCACCGGGGAGCTGTTTTTT
j_gene: TRBJ2-5; d_gene: NA; v_gene: TRBV5-1; abundance: NA; CDR3aa: CASSLAGEFYF; CDR3nt: TGCGCCAGCAGCTTGGCGGGTGAATTTTACTTC
j_gene: TRBJ1-5; d_gene: TRBD1; v_gene: TRBV24-1; abundance: NA; CDR3aa: CATSDLGRQGAQPQHF; CDR3nt: TGTGCCACCAGTGATTTGGGTCGACAGGGGGCCCAGCCCCAGCATTTT
j_gene: TRBJ2-7; d_gene: NA; v_gene: TRBV5-5; abundance: NA; CDR3aa: CASSLGLLSSYEQYF; CDR3nt: TGTGCCAGCAGCTTGGGACTCCTGAGCTCCTACGAGCAGTACTTC
j_gene: TRBJ1-3; d_gene: NA; v_gene: TRBV29-1; abundance: NA; CDR3aa: CSAATAGAGNTIYF; CDR3nt: TGCAGCGCCGCGACGGCAGGGGCTGGAAACACCATATATTTT
j_gene: TRBJ2-7; d_gene: TRBD2; v_gene: TRBV5-6; abundance: NA; CDR3aa: CASSLEREGLSIYEQYF; CDR3nt: TGTGCCAGCAGCTTGGAACGGGAGGGCCTCAGTATCTACGAGCAGTACTTC
j_gene: TRBJ2-1; d_gene: TRBD2; v_gene: TRBV7-9; abundance: NA; CDR3aa: CASSKGLAGASSYNEQFF; CDR3nt: TGTGCCAGCAGCAAGGGACTAGCGGGCGCGAGCTCCTACAATGAGCAGTTCTTC
j_gene: TRBJ2-2; d_gene: NA; v_gene: TRBV10-3; abundance: NA; CDR3aa: CAIRRQNTGELFF; CDR3nt: TGTGCCATCCGTCGACAGAACACCGGGGAGCTGTTTTTT
j_gene: TRBJ2-1; d_gene: NA; v_gene: TRBV5-6; abundance: NA; CDR3aa: CASSLAHRVIHNEQFF; CDR3nt: TGTGCCAGCAGCTTGGCCCACAGGGTTATCCACAATGAGCAGTTCTTC
j_gene: TRBJ1-1; d_gene: NA; v_gene: TRBV11-3; abundance: NA; CDR3aa: CAGRLPSTEAFF; CDR3nt: TGTGCCGGCCGCCTCCCGTCCACTGAAGCTTTCTTT
j_gene: TRBJ1-2; d_gene: NA; v_gene: TRBV5-6; abundance: NA; CDR3aa: CASSPTGSHGYTF; CDR3nt: TGTGCCAGCAGCCCGACAGGATCCCATGGCTACACCTTC
j_gene: TRBJ2-7; d_gene: TRBD1; v_gene: TRBV3-1/TRBV3-2; abundance: NA; CDR3aa: CASSLRTGTGSYEQYF; CDR3nt: TGTGCCAGCAGCCTCCGGACCGGGACAGGCTCCTACGAGCAGTACTTC
j_gene: TRBJ2-1; d_gene: NA; v_gene: TRBV10-3; abundance: NA; CDR3aa: CAINTESSYNEQFF; CDR3nt: TGTGCCATCAACACAGAGAGCTCCTACAATGAGCAGTTCTTC
j_gene: TRBJ1-2; d_gene: TRBD1; v_gene: TRBV19; abundance: NA; CDR3aa: CASTPDREPNYGYTF; CDR3nt: TGTGCCAGTACCCCGGACAGGGAGCCTAACTATGGCTACACCTTC
j_gene: TRBJ2-7; d_gene: TRBD2; v_gene: TRBV19; abundance: NA; CDR3aa: CASSSGTSESYEQYF; CDR3nt: TGTGCCAGTAGTAGCGGGACTAGCGAGTCCTACGAGCAGTACTTC
j_gene: TRBJ2-1; d_gene: TRBD2; v_gene: TRBV6-5; abundance: NA; CDR3aa: CASTSGGDVYNEQFF; CDR3nt: TGTGCCAGCACCTCGGGGGGGGACGTCTACAATGAGCAGTTCTTC
j_gene: TRBJ1-2; d_gene: NA; v_gene: TRBV6-5; abundance: NA; CDR3aa: CARSHNYGYTF; CDR3nt: TGTGCCAGGAGCCATAACTATGGCTACACCTTC
j_gene: TRBJ2-1; d_gene: TRBD2; v_gene: TRBV6-5; abundance: NA; CDR3aa: CASSPRTSGVWEQFF; CDR3nt: TGTGCCAGCAGTCCCCGGACTAGCGGGGTTTGGGAGCAGTTCTTC
j_gene: TRBJ2-5; d_gene: TRBD1; v_gene: TRBV19; abundance: NA; CDR3aa: CASSTGTGPGETQYF; CDR3nt: TGTGCCAGTAGCACCGGGACAGGGCCGGGAGAGACCCAGTACTTC
j_gene: TRBJ1-1; d_gene: NA; v_gene: TRBV3-1/TRBV3-2; abundance: NA; CDR3aa: CASSLEQGMNTEAFF; CDR3nt: TGTGCCAGCAGCCTGGAGCAGGGTATGAACACTGAAGCTTTCTTT
j_gene: TRBJ2-3; d_gene: NA; v_gene: TRBV7-2; abundance: NA; CDR3aa: CASSPIRVTDTQYF; CDR3nt: TGTGCCAGCAGCCCGATTAGAGTCACAGATACGCAGTATTTT
j_gene: TRBJ1-1; d_gene: TRBD1; v_gene: TRBV6-6; abundance: NA; CDR3aa: CASSLRDRVPEAFF; CDR3nt: TGTGCCAGCAGCCTCCGGGACAGGGTTCCTGAAGCTTTCTTT
j_gene: TRBJ1-1; d_gene: NA; v_gene: TRBV5-4; abundance: NA; CDR3aa: CASYYYTEAFF; CDR3nt: TGTGCCAGCTATTATTACACTGAAGCTTTCTTT
j_gene: TRBJ2-3; d_gene: TRBD1; v_gene: TRBV19; abundance: NA; CDR3aa: CASSIGTGLNTQYF; CDR3nt: TGTGCCAGTAGTATAGGGACAGGATTAAATACGCAGTATTTT
j_gene: TRBJ1-2; d_gene: NA; v_gene: TRBV19; abundance: NA; CDR3aa: CASSMKERGYGYTF; CDR3nt: TGTGCCAGTAGTATGAAGGAAAGGGGCTATGGCTACACCTTC
j_gene: TRBJ2-7; d_gene: TRBD1; v_gene: TRBV5-4; abundance: once; CDR3aa: CASSRDSATSYEQYF; CDR3nt: TGTGCCAGCAGCAGGGACAGTGCTACCTCCTACGAGCAGTACTTC
j_gene: TRBJ2-1; d_gene: TRBD2; v_gene: TRBV3-1/TRBV3-2; abundance: NA; CDR3aa: CASSQGGSGATYNEQFF; CDR3nt: TGTGCCAGCAGCCAGGGAGGAAGCGGGGCTACCTACAATGAGCAGTTCTTC
j_gene: TRBJ1-3; d_gene: NA; v_gene: TRBV29-1; abundance: NA; CDR3aa: CSYAEGTSSGNTIYF; CDR3nt: TGCAGCTATGCGGAGGGAACCTCCTCTGGAAACACCATATATTTT
j_gene: TRBJ2-7; d_gene: TRBD1; v_gene: TRBV6-7; abundance: once; CDR3aa: CASSHRGRWGFHEQYF; CDR3nt: TGTGCCAGCAGCCACAGGGGCCGATGGGGGTTCCACGAGCAGTACTTC
j_gene: TRBJ1-5; d_gene: NA; v_gene: TRBV19; abundance: NA; CDR3aa: CASSATGATQPQHF; CDR3nt: TGTGCCAGTAGTGCAACAGGAGCGACTCAGCCCCAGCATTTT
j_gene: TRBJ2-2; d_gene: TRBD2; v_gene: TRBV6-2/TRBV6-3; abundance: NA; CDR3aa: CASSPAGGSTGELFF; CDR3nt: TGTGCCAGCAGTCCCGCGGGGGGTAGTACCGGGGAGCTGTTTTTT
j_gene: TRBJ1-3; d_gene: TRBD1; v_gene: TRBV4-1; abundance: NA; CDR3aa: CASSQPRTGRSGNTIYF; CDR3nt: TGCGCCAGCAGCCAGCCAAGGACAGGGCGCTCTGGAAACACCATATATTTT
j_gene: TRBJ2-7; d_gene: NA; v_gene: TRBV20-1; abundance: NA; CDR3aa: CSADHTDEQYF; CDR3nt: TGCAGTGCTGACCATACAGACGAGCAGTACTTC
j_gene: TRBJ1-1; d_gene: NA; v_gene: TRBV29-1; abundance: NA; CDR3aa: CSVEQGGNTEAFF; CDR3nt: TGCAGCGTTGAACAGGGCGGGAACACTGAAGCTTTCTTT